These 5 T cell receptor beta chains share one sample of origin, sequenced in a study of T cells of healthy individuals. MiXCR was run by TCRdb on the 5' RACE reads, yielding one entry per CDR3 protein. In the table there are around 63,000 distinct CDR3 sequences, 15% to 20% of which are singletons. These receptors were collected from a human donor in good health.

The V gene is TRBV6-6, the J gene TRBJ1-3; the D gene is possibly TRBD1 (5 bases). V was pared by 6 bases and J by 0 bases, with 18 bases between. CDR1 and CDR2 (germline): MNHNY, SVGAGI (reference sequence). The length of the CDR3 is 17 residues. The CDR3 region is CASRPLPQGSSGNTIYF. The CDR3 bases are TGTGCCAGCAGGCCCCTTCCTCAGGGTTCCTCTGGAAACACCATATATTTT.

The chain's CDR3 is CASSSTSGPYEQYF. In DNA form, the CDR3 reads TGCGCCAGCAGCTCGACTAGCGGCCCCTACGAGCAGTACTTC. The V gene is TRBV5-1, the J gene TRBJ2-7, with 9 bases aligning to TRBD2. The CDR3 totals 14 residues. J lost 2 bases, V lost 3 bases, and 3 bases had no gene match. CDR1 is SGHRS and CDR2 is YFSETQ in the germline V gene.

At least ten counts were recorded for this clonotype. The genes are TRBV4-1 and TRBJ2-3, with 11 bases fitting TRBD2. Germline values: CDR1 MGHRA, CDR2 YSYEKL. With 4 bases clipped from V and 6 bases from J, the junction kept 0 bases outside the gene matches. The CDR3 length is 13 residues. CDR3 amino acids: CASSRTSGDTQYF. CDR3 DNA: TGCGCCAGCAGCCGGACTAGCGGGGATACGCAGTATTTT.

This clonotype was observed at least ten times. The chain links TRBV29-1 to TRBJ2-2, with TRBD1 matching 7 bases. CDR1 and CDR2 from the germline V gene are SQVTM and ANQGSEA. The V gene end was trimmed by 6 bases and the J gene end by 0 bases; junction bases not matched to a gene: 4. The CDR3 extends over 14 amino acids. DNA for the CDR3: TGCAGCGTCGCCGGGACAGCGAACACCGGGGAGCTGTTTTTT. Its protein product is CSVAGTANTGELFF.

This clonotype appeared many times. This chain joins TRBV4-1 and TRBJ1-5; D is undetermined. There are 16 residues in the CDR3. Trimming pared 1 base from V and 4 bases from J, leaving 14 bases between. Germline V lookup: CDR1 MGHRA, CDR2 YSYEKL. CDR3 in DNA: TGCGCCAGCAGCCAAGTCGGAGGGTGGAGTAATCAGCCCCAGCATTTT. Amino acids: CASSQVGGWSNQPQHF.